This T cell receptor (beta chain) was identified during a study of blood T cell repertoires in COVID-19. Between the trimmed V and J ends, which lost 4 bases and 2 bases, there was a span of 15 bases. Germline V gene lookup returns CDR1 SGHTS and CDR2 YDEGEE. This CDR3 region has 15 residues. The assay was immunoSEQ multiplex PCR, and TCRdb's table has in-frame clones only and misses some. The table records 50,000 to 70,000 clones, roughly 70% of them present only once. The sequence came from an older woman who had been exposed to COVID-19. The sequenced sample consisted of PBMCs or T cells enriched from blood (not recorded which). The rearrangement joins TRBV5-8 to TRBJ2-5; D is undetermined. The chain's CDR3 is CASSLSRDSQETQYF. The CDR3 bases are TGTGCCAGCAGCCTCTCGCGAGACTCGCAAGAGACCCAGTACTTC. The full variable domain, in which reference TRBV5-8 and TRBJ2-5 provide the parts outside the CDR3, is EAGVTQSPTHLIKTRGQQATLRCSPISGHTSVYWYQQALGLGLQFLLWYDEGEERNRGNFPPRFSGRQFPNYSSELNVNALELEDSALYLCASSLSRDSQETQYFGPGTRLLVL.